These 15 T cell receptor beta chains came from one sample sequenced in a study of regulatory T cells in long-lasting Graves disease. The time point denotes: newly diagnosed GD, antithyroid drugs for less than 3 months. PBMC-extracted RNA yielded the TCR library. TCR beta libraries were built with iRepertoire HTBI primers and Arm-PCR of CDR3 regions. MiXCR, run by TCRdb on the multiplex PCR reads, gives a single entry per CDR3 protein. The sample records 350,000 to 550,000 distinct CDR3 sequences, 14% to 15% being singletons. These data were also reused for a study on T cells in Graves' hyperthyroidism and ophthalmopathy.

The sequencing here drew on peripheral blood mononuclear cells (PBMCs), taken at new diagnosis, from a patient treated with antithyroid drugs. Source of these receptors: a woman aged 25-40 years with Graves disease.

This clonotype was found a few times. V is TRBV30 and J is TRBJ2-2; D unclear. The CDR3 has 12 amino acids. Deletions cut 4 bases from V and 2 bases from J, with 5 bases between. CDR1 GTSNPN and CDR2 SVGIG come from the germline V gene (reference sequence). The CDR3 sequence is CAWITNTGELFF. CDR3 DNA: TGTGCCTGGATTACAAACACCGGGGAGCTGTTTTTT.

This clonotype was counted a few times. The rearrangement uses TRBV29-1 and TRBJ2-6, with TRBD1 matching 7 bases. The length of the CDR3 is 15 residues. Germline CDR1 reads SQVTM; CDR2 reads ANQGSEA. V was clipped by 6 bases and J by 0 bases; unmatched bases: 5. The CDR3 DNA reads as TGCAGCGTCGGCGACAGGGACTCTGGGGCCAACGTCCTGACTTTC. This sequence encodes CSVGDRDSGANVLTF.

In this sample, this clonotype turned up many times. The chain carries TRBV20-1 and TRBJ1-1, with 7 bases aligning to TRBD1. CDR1 is DFQATT, CDR2 SNEGSKA, per germline (reference sequence). Trimming took 6 bases from V and 0 from J; bases not matched to a gene: 7. This CDR3 is 14 amino acids long. The DNA of the CDR3 is TGCAGTGCAACCCCAACAGGGGTGAACACTGAAGCTTTCTTT. It translates to CSATPTGVNTEAFF.

This clonotype came up many times. CDR3 protein: CASSLASGEVNEQFF. CDR3 DNA sequence: TGTGCCAGCAGCTTAGCATCCGGGGAAGTTAATGAGCAGTTCTTC. This rearrangement joins TRBV11-3 to TRBJ2-1, with D possibly being TRBD2 (5 bases). Trimming pared 1 base from V and 7 bases from J, leaving 14 bases between. The CDR3 runs 15 residues. In germline, CDR1 is SGHNT, CDR2 YENEEA.

This clonotype was seen at least ten times. V and J are TRBV2 and TRBJ1-4; possibly TRBD1 for D (6 bases). CDR3 size: 14 residues. Trimming removed 6 bases at V and 5 bases at J, with 13 bases between. Germline-derived CDR1 and CDR2 are SNHLY and FYNNEI. Here the CDR3 DNA reads TGTGCCAGCAGGTTACAGGGTGTCAATGAAAAACTGTTTTTT. The encoded protein is CASRLQGVNEKLFF.

This clonotype turned up a few times. The V and J genes are TRBV13 and TRBJ2-4; 10 bases line up with TRBD1. The germline CDR1 and CDR2 sequences are PRHDT and FYEKMQ (reference sequence). The J segment lost 1 base and the V segment lost 5 bases, leaving 11 bases of the junction unmatched. The CDR3 runs to 18 residues. The CDR3 protein is CASSTSGQGMLAKNIQYF. Here the CDR3 DNA reads TGTGCCAGCAGCACCTCGGGACAGGGGATGTTGGCCAAAAACATTCAGTACTTC.

There are a few counts of this clonotype. The chain couples TRBV19 to TRBJ2-3; 9 bases map to TRBD2. After removal of 7 bases from V and 6 bases from J, the junction contained 14 bases not matched to a gene. CDR3 size: 16 residues. Germline assignment: CDR1 LNHDA and CDR2 SQIVND (reference sequence). DNA of the CDR3: TGTGCCAGTACTCCCCCGGGTGGTAGCGGGAGCGATACGCAGTATTTT. Protein: CASTPPGGSGSDTQYF.

This clonotype was recorded many times. This chain joins TRBV7-9 and TRBJ2-3; D gene uncertain. Trimming left V 0 bases short and J 2 bases short, with 6 bases between. Per germline, CDR1 SEHNR and CDR2 FQNEAQ (reference sequence). The CDR3 consists of 14 residues. CDR3 protein: CASSLAADTDTQYF. CDR3 in DNA: TGTGCCAGCAGCTTAGCTGCGGACACAGATACGCAGTATTTT.

The chain is built from TRBV9 and TRBJ2-2; 13 bases line up with TRBD2. The CDR3 totals 17 residues. The germline V gene encodes CDR1 SGDLS and CDR2 YYNGEE. Trimming at V came to 4 bases and at J to 4 bases, leaving 7 bases not matched to a gene. CDR3 nucleotides: TGTGCCAGCAGCACCAAGACTAGCGGGAGGCCCACCGGGGAGCTGTTTTTT. It specifies CASSTKTSGRPTGELFF.

This clonotype was observed at least ten times. The rearrangement joins TRBV7-3 to TRBJ2-1; TRBD2 agrees at 8 bases. The CDR3 totals 15 residues. Germline V lookup: CDR1 SGHTA, CDR2 FQGTGA. The ends lost 5 bases at V and 8 bases at J; junction bases unmatched: 11. In DNA, the CDR3 is TGTGCCAGCAGCCCCACCGGGACTAGTTTCGATGAGCAGTTCTTC. Protein product: CASSPTGTSFDEQFF. The variable domain in full, with the rest retrieved from reference TRBV7-3 and TRBJ2-1, is GAGVSQTPSNKVTEKGKYVELRCDPISGHTALYWYRQSLGQGPEFLIYFQGTGAADDSGLPNDRFFAVRPEGSVSTLKIQRTERGDSAVYLCASSPTGTSFDEQFFGPGTRLTVL.

In this sample, this clonotype turned up a few times. V is TRBV24-1 and J is TRBJ2-5; the match to TRBD1 covers 12 bases. J lost 6 bases, V lost 4 bases, and 8 bases had no gene match. Germline lookup yields CDR1 KGHDR and CDR2 SFDVKD. The CDR3 totals 16 residues. CDR3 protein: CATSESGTGGSKTQYF. The CDR3 DNA sequence: TGTGCCACCAGTGAATCCGGGACAGGGGGCTCAAAGACCCAGTACTTC.

A few counts support this clonotype. J is TRBJ2-2 and V is TRBV2, with D tentatively TRBD2 (6 bases). The germline gives CDR1 SNHLY, CDR2 FYNNEI. The CDR3 has 14 residues. Trimming took 5 bases from V and 4 from J, leaving 11 bases between them. This CDR3 is CASSRDSFTGELFF. The CDR3 DNA is TGTGCCAGCAGTCGGGACTCATTCACCGGGGAGCTGTTTTTT.

This clonotype was seen more than once but under ten times. The V gene is TRBV6-4, the J gene TRBJ2-1, with 10 bases aligning to TRBD2. This CDR3 has 15 residues. Germline lookup yields CDR1 MRHNA and CDR2 SNTAGT. Trimming cost V 2 bases and J 8 bases; bases outside gene matches: 6. The CDR3 nucleotides read TGTGCCAGCAGTGACAAGCGGGAGGGGGTGGATGAGCAGTTCTTC. This encodes CASSDKREGVDEQFF.

This clonotype was seen ten or more times. The chain employs TRBV20-1 and TRBJ1-1; a possible D gene is TRBD1 (5 bases). The CDR3 covers 15 residues. Germline V gene data show CDR1 as DFQATT and CDR2 as SNEGSKA (reference sequence). Trimming shortened V by 0 bases and J by 4 bases, and 15 bases separated the two germline ends. The CDR3 nucleotides read TGCAGTGCTAGAGATCCCTCGGGGCTCGGCACTGAAGCTTTCTTT. Encoded protein: CSARDPSGLGTEAFF.

This clonotype was observed at least ten times. The chain couples TRBV3-1 to TRBJ2-7; 9 bases line up with TRBD2. The CDR3 extends over 13 amino acids. With 1 base clipped from V and 7 bases from J, the junction kept 2 bases outside the gene matches. In germline, CDR1 is LGHDT, CDR2 YNNKEL (reference sequence). CDR3: CASSQAGLAEQYF. CDR3 nucleotide sequence: TGTGCCAGCAGCCAAGCCGGACTAGCGGAGCAGTACTTC.